The 25 T cell receptor beta chains below all came from one sample that was sequenced in a study of regulatory T cells in long-lasting Graves disease. Time point specified: newly diagnosed GD, antithyroid drugs for less than 3 months. There was RNA extracted from PBMCs, and the TCR library was made from it. CDR3-region Arm-PCR and iRepertoire HTBI primers produced the TCR beta libraries. In TCRdb, the multiplex PCR reads were re-called with MiXCR into one record per CDR3 protein. This sample has around 420,000 distinct CDR3 sequences; about 15% occur once, and the top ten carry about 7.8%. The same specimen was also included in a second study, on T cells in Graves' hyperthyroidism and ophthalmopathy.

The sequenced sample was peripheral blood mononuclear cells (PBMCs), obtained at new diagnosis, from a patient treated with antithyroid drugs. The source of these receptors is a woman in her thirties or forties with Graves disease.

The sample holds a few counts of this clonotype. The chain uses TRBV20-1 and TRBJ2-5; D might be TRBD1 (6 bases). Trimming cost V 0 bases and J 3 bases, with 11 bases left between them. Germline CDR1 reads DFQATT; CDR2 reads SNEGSKA (reference sequence). The CDR3 runs 14 residues. CDR3 sequence reads: CSARDWQGKETQYF. The CDR3 DNA reads TGCAGTGCTAGAGATTGGCAGGGGAAAGAGACCCAGTACTTC.

This clonotype turned up a few times. The chain couples TRBV20-1 to TRBJ2-7; TRBD1 might be the D (5 bases). Trimming cost V 0 bases and J 2 bases, with 5 bases left between them. The CDR3 totals 12 residues. Germline CDR1 DFQATT, CDR2 SNEGSKA (reference sequence). For the CDR3, the DNA is TGCAGTGCTAGAGAGGGGCCCTACGAGCAGTACTTC. Residues: CSAREGPYEQYF.

This clonotype came up many times. The V and J genes are TRBV6-1 and TRBJ2-1; D gene uncertain. Germline values: CDR1 MNHNS, CDR2 SASEGT. This CDR3 is built from 14 residues. V gave up 11 bases and J gave up 0 bases, with 14 bases separating them. The CDR3 region is CASLPESSYNEQFF. CDR3 in DNA: TGTGCCTCCTTACCGGAGAGCTCCTACAATGAGCAGTTCTTC.

Turning to this clonotype: A much larger clone differs by one base, so this may be a read error. The rearrangement uses TRBV5-1 and TRBJ1-2; no firm D call. Deletions cut 4 bases from V and 2 bases from J, with 21 bases between. The CDR3 length is 17 residues. CDR1 and CDR2 (germline): SGHRS, YFSETQ. The CDR3 region has the DNA TGCGCCAGCAGCCTAGGGATCCAGTCAGGCACCAACTATGGCTACACCTTC. It translates to CASSLGIQSGTNYGYTF.

This clonotype was detected ten times or more. The genes are TRBV4-1 and TRBJ1-4; D is unclear. The CDR3 totals 16 residues. The V end lost 1 base, the J end lost 4 bases, and 13 bases lay between the germline ends. The germline V gene encodes CDR1 MGHRA and CDR2 YSYEKL. The CDR3 sequence is CASSQGAGNYNEKLFF. The CDR3 DNA reads TGCGCCAGCAGCCAAGGAGCCGGCAACTATAATGAAAAACTGTTTTTT.

This clonotype was recorded at least ten times. CDR3 DNA sequence: TGTGCCAGCAGCCAGATGCCCACAGATACGCAGTATTTT. As protein: CASSQMPTDTQYF. The V and J genes are TRBV3-1 and TRBJ2-3, with unresolved D. This CDR3 has 13 amino acids. V was trimmed by 3 bases and J by 2 bases, leaving 6 bases between them. The germline V gene encodes CDR1 LGHDT and CDR2 YNNKEL (reference sequence).

This clonotype was seen ten or more times. The chain couples TRBV28 to TRBJ2-7, with 9 bases identical to TRBD1. The trim removed 5 bases at V and 5 bases at J, leaving 10 bases unmatched. The CDR3 contains 15 residues. Germline lookup yields CDR1 MDHEN and CDR2 SYDVKM. CDR3 coding DNA: TGTGCCAGCAGTGCGCCCGGGACAGGGAAGGACGAGCAGTACTTC. Its protein product is CASSAPGTGKDEQYF.

This clonotype was detected ten times or more. The chain couples TRBV10-3 to TRBJ2-7; D gene uncertain. Trimming stripped 4 bases from V and 0 bases from J, with 13 bases between. The CDR3 covers 15 residues. Looked up from germline, CDR1 is ENHRY and CDR2 is SYGVKD. The CDR3 sequence: CAISGVGSSSYEQYF. The CDR3 DNA is TGTGCCATCAGTGGGGTAGGGTCCAGCTCCTACGAGCAGTACTTC.

This rearrangement joins TRBV12-3 or TRBV12-4 to TRBJ2-7, with 9 bases fitting TRBD2. V lost 2 bases and J lost 4; bases outside the gene matches: 9. The CDR3 has 16 amino acids. CDR3 in DNA: TGTGCCAGCAGTTTAAAAATGACTAGCGGAAAATACGAGCAGTACTTC. It specifies CASSLKMTSGKYEQYF.

A few counts support this clonotype. The chain links TRBV29-1 to TRBJ2-7, with TRBD1 matching over 8 bases. The ends lost 1 base at V and 6 bases at J; junction bases unmatched: 8. CDR1 and CDR2 (germline): SQVTM, ANQGSEA. This CDR3 contains 14 residues. CDR3 DNA: TGCAGCGTTGAAGTAGGACAGGGATTGGGCGAGCAGTACTTC. It codes for CSVEVGQGLGEQYF.

This clonotype has a count of ten or more. The J gene is TRBJ2-1, the V gene TRBV28; D remains ambiguous. V lost 5 bases, J lost 4 bases, and 15 bases lay in between. In germline, CDR1 is MDHEN, CDR2 SYDVKM. This CDR3 has 15 residues. Here the CDR3 DNA reads TGTGCCAGCAGTCCTAATCCCTCCGGGTACAATGAGCAGTTCTTC. This translates into CASSPNPSGYNEQFF. The full variable domain, rest sourced from reference TRBV28 and TRBJ2-1, is DVKVTQSSRYLVKRTGEKVFLECVQDMDHENMFWYRQDPGLGLRLIYFSYDVKMKEKGDIPEGYSVSREKKERFSLILESASTNQTSMYLCASSPNPSGYNEQFFGPGTRLTVL.

This clonotype was seen more than once but under ten times. This chain joins TRBV6-2 or TRBV6-3 and TRBJ2-1; TRBD2 matches 7 bases. The CDR3 has 13 amino acids. Germline V CDR1 and CDR2: MNHEY, SVGEGT. V gave up 8 bases and J gave up 3 bases; unmatched junction bases: 4. CDR3 bases: TGTGCCAGCGCTAGCGGATACTACAATGAGCAGTTCTTC. Translation: CASASGYYNEQFF.

The chain combines TRBV12-3 or TRBV12-4 with TRBJ1-6, with TRBD1 matching over 7 bases. After removal of 3 bases from V and 9 bases from J, the junction contained 8 bases not matched to a gene. The CDR3 length is 15 residues. DNA of the CDR3: TGTGCCAGCAGTTTGAAGGGGGCAGGAGCTTCACCCCTCCACTTT. The encoded protein is CASSLKGAGASPLHF.

The V gene is TRBV2, the J gene TRBJ2-2; tentative D call: TRBD1 (5 bases). The germline CDR1 and CDR2 sequences are SNHLY and FYNNEI. V was cut by 5 bases and J by 8 bases, with 18 bases left in between. CDR3 size: 15 residues. The CDR3 bases are TGTGCCAGCAGTCTCTATTCGGTTGGGGCGGGGGAGCTGTTTTTT. This codes for CASSLYSVGAGELFF.

This clonotype has ten or more counts. This rearrangement joins TRBV2 to TRBJ2-6, with D tentatively TRBD2 (5 bases). V lost 11 bases to trimming and J lost 2 bases, with 13 bases between them. This CDR3 spans 14 amino acids. Germline V gene data show CDR1 as SNHLY and CDR2 as FYNNEI. CDR3 sequence (DNA): TGTGCCGACCGGGATAATACTGGGGCCAACGTCCTGACTTTC. Translated: CADRDNTGANVLTF.

This clonotype was seen ten or more times. The chain uses TRBV2 and TRBJ2-3, with 15 bases lining up with TRBD2. The CDR3 is 20 residues long. Germline loops: CDR1 SNHLY, CDR2 FYNNEI. J lost 3 bases, V lost 3 bases, and 13 bases had no gene match. This CDR3 reads CASSDSFGLAGGPGTDTQYF. As DNA, the CDR3 is TGTGCCAGCAGTGATTCTTTTGGACTAGCGGGAGGGCCGGGGACAGATACGCAGTATTTT.

This clonotype has just a few counts. The V gene is TRBV7-9, the J gene TRBJ2-1; either TRBD1 or TRBD2 may supply D (6 bases each). The CDR3 length is 16 residues. Looked up from germline, CDR1 is SEHNR and CDR2 is FQNEAQ (reference sequence). The V end lost 6 bases, the J end lost 0 bases, and 15 bases lay between the germline ends. DNA of the CDR3: TGTGCCAGCAGTCCTTCCCGGGGGCCCTCCTACAATGAGCAGTTCTTC. Translating gives CASSPSRGPSYNEQFF.

The rearrangement links TRBV27 to TRBJ2-7, with 7 nucleotides matching TRBD1. The CDR3 runs 18 residues. J lost 2 bases, V lost 6 bases, and 19 bases had no gene match. Germline V gene sequence: CDR1 MNHEY, CDR2 SMNVEV (reference sequence). In nucleotides, the CDR3 is TGTGCCAGCAGCTCCCTCGAGTTGGGACAGCATTCACCCTACGAGCAGTACTTC. Protein: CASSSLELGQHSPYEQYF.

This clonotype was seen ten or more times. This chain connects TRBV14 to TRBJ1-1; perhaps TRBD1 as D (5 bases). CDR3 size: 14 residues. Germline V gives CDR1 SGHDN, CDR2 FVKESK. V lost 3 bases and J 1 base, leaving 9 bases between the germline ends. This CDR3 reads CASSQGRTNTEAFF. The CDR3 coding sequence is TGTGCCAGCAGCCAGGGACGGACGAACACTGAAGCTTTCTTT.

The chain links TRBV2 to TRBJ1-4, with D tentatively TRBD1 (5 bases). With 3 bases removed from V and 5 bases from J, the gap between germline ends came to 13 bases. Germline V gene sequence: CDR1 SNHLY, CDR2 FYNNEI. The CDR3 covers 15 residues. CDR3 region: CASSDPGRGNEKLFF. CDR3 in DNA: TGTGCCAGCAGTGATCCCGGACGGGGGAATGAAAAACTGTTTTTT.

This clonotype showed up just a few times. The J gene is TRBJ2-4, the V gene TRBV19; no definite D call. Per the germline V gene, CDR1 is LNHDA and CDR2 is SQIVND (reference sequence). The V end lost 1 base, the J end lost 0 bases, and 16 bases lay between the germline ends. The CDR3 is 18 residues long. CDR3 nucleotide sequence: TGTGCCAGTAGTATAGGCGCCGGACCCACGGTAGCCAAAAACATTCAGTACTTC. This sequence encodes CASSIGAGPTVAKNIQYF.

This clonotype was counted many times. The genes are TRBV14 and TRBJ2-7; no firm D call. V lost 1 base and J lost 2, with 9 bases in between. The CDR3 consists of 14 residues. From germline, CDR1 is SGHDN and CDR2 FVKESK. In nucleotides, the CDR3 is TGTGCCAGCAGCCAAGGCCTGGGAACCTACGAGCAGTACTTC. Translated: CASSQGLGTYEQYF. The entire variable domain, with the rest obtained from reference TRBV14 and TRBJ2-7, is as follows: EAGVTQFPSHSVIEKGQTVTLRCDPISGHDNLYWYRRVMGKEIKFLLHFVKESKQDESGMPNNRFLAERTGGTYSTLKVQPAELEDSGVYFCASSQGLGTYEQYFGPGTRLTVT.

The CDR3 loop is CASSEGTAHQPQHF. The CDR3, as DNA: TGTGCCAGCAGTGAAGGGACTGCCCATCAGCCCCAGCATTTT. This sequence joins TRBV2 and TRBJ1-5, with D uncertain. This CDR3 has 14 residues. V was shortened by 1 base and J by 5 bases, with 9 bases between the two germline ends. The germline V gene has CDR1 SNHLY and CDR2 FYNNEI.

This clonotype was counted at least ten times. This chain uses TRBV2 with TRBJ2-5; TRBD1 matches 8 bases. The CDR3 contains 13 residues. Germline trimming cut 6 bases from V and 4 bases from J; bases unmatched to any gene: 4. CDR1 is SNHLY, CDR2 FYNNEI, per germline. CDR3 loop: CASRPTGGETQYF. The CDR3 bases are TGTGCCAGCAGACCAACAGGGGGAGAGACCCAGTACTTC. The variable domain in full, with the rest retrieved from reference TRBV2 and TRBJ2-5, is EPEVTQTPSHQVTQMGQEVILRCVPISNHLYFYWYRQILGQKVEFLVSFYNNEISEKSEIFDDQFSVERPDGSNFTLKIRSTKLEDSAMYFCASRPTGGETQYFGPGTRLLVL.

As concerns this clonotype: Sequence at one end of the junction differs from germline and may be a read error. The chain recombines TRBV7-3 with TRBJ2-1, with D hard to call. Germline-derived CDR1 and CDR2 are SGHTA and FQGTGA. The CDR3 sequence is 13 residues long. Written as DNA, the CDR3 is TGTGCCAGCAGCGCCCTACCGAACTACAATGTATGGTTC. Amino acid sequence: CASSALPNYNVWF. The entire variable domain, with the rest obtained from reference TRBV7-3 and TRBJ2-1, is as follows: GAGVSQTPSNKVTEKGKYVELRCDPISGHTALYWYRQSLGQGPEFLIYFQGTGAADDSGLPNDRFFAVRPEGSVSTLKIQRTERGDSAVYLCASSALPNYNVWFGPGTRLTVL.